This T cell receptor beta chain stems from a study of T cells after posttransplantation cyclophosphamide (dated by TCRdb to 2016 to 2018). Notes on the research overall: The study tracked T cell repertoire reconstitution by TRB sequencing after myeloablative bone marrow transplantation using posttransplantation cyclophosphamide as GVHD prophylaxis. Antigen receptor sequencing was done on samples from some 34 PTCy-treated patients and from approximately 17 related bone marrow donors of those patients. TRB sequencing was also done on up to roughly 3 additional blood samples from 2 to 5.2 years after transplant in 3 patients, and on pretransplant blood from 4 patients. Blood from all 30 or so PTCy patients who had 1-year posttransplant specimens underwent TRB sequencing. Public TRB sequences were compared against a database of over 3,000 sequences linked to responses to pathogens, tumor antigens, self-antigens and alloantigens. TRA and TRB clonality were tightly correlated in roughly ten samples, so subsequent TCR analyses focused on TRB only.

In the case of this clone: No cognate antigen has been identified for it. No base qualities exist here, and no much larger clone lies one base off it.

Study-wide conclusions, independent of this receptor: Across roughly 45 patients, recipient CMV seropositivity and CMV reactivation were highly associated with TRB clonality; PTCy diversity was similar to CNI/methotrexate controls. Donor-recipient similarity was low at 1-2 months but increased during the first year, and donor CD8+ memory clones often dominated later blood repertoires. The TRB repertoires of T cells infiltrating skin or the GI tract showed only limited overlap with the TRB repertoires found in blood.

Inclusive of the bounding cysteine and phenylalanine, the CDR3 is 11 residues long. Kept here is only the CDR3 DNA, which spans 33 bases and is read in frame from base 1. Deletion took 5 bases off V and 6 bases off J, with a span of 7 bases between the germline ends. Taken from the germline V gene, the CDR1 and CDR2 loops are MNHEY and SVGAGI. Genomic DNA was used for TRB sequencing, which was performed with the immunoSEQ assay at survey resolution or with the hsTCRB kit. In the original analysis: The immunoSEQ software handled the initial read processing, while the LymphoSeq R package was used for the repertoire analyses. Clonality was calculated as 1 minus normalized Shannon entropy, and the Gini coefficient was also calculated for each TRB dataset. To infer phenotypes in unsorted samples, TRB sequences from sorted subsets of the recipient or donor were mapped onto the unsorted samples of the same recipient. Entries here come from immuneACCESS through TCRdb and include only in-frame sequences with V and J called. Some clones fail to appear in such tables; in the studies checked, an unresolved V gene covers under half of the shortfall, and the cause of the remainder is unknown. V, J and clone size reflect that table, while D and trimming were determined from the DNA. In all, the sample holds a few thousand clones, and over 60% of those were seen once. Of the sample, less than 20% falls within the top ten clones.

The treatment or condition label for this specimen denotes: high-dose cyclophosphamide on days +3 and +4 as single-agent GVHD prophylaxis. Patients in the PTCy group got busulfan and fludarabine conditioning, a marrow graft from a related or unrelated donor, and cyclophosphamide on days +3 and +4. The PTCy-treated patients were drawn from a prospective, multi-institutional clinical trial. Peripheral blood and bone marrow mononuclear cells were isolated by Ficoll-Hypaque density centrifugation and cryopreserved. Sequencing used PBMCs, obtained 362 days after allogeneic stem cell transplant with posttransplant cyclophosphamide. The V gene is TRBV6-5 and the J gene is TRBJ1-2, with an unclear D gene assignment. The receptor was isolated from a male patient aged 55 to 69 who received an allogeneic stem cell transplant from an unrelated donor, was CMV-positive, and had acute GVHD only. Where a transplant has occurred, the graft donor may have supplied some of the T cells. The CDR3 region has the sequence CASSERNGYTF. The sequenced DNA: TGTGCCAGCAGTGAGAGGAATGGCTACACCTTC.